The 5 T cell receptor beta chains below all came from one sample that was sequenced in a study of human T cells and chemical hapten exposure. The sample's time point: patch test 3, about 24 weeks after DPC sensitization. Treatment described: therapeutic diphenylcyclopropenone sensitization with weekly scalp DPC. TCRdb independently ran MiXCR on the RACE reads; one entry per CDR3 protein. Altogether tens of thousands of distinct CDR3 sequences are present, roughly 11% being singletons, with the ten largest covering roughly 2.3%. Here the sequenced sample was whole blood, taken in connection with sensitization to the hapten diphenylcyclopropenone (DPC). Receptor source: a woman in her twenties or thirties with alopecia areata. Some clones in this sample may be carry-over from other donors' samples.

The table lists this clonotype with a few counts. The CDR3 region is CASSLAAGGPKKFF. The CDR3 DNA is TGTGCCAGCAGCTTAGCGGCGGGGGGGCCGAAAAAGTTCTTC. This rearrangement joins TRBV7-2 to TRBJ2-1, with 9 bases identical to TRBD2. The CDR3 totals 14 residues. Per germline, CDR1 SGHTA and CDR2 FQGNSA. V shed 0 bases and J 14 bases; nucleotides not matched to a gene: 8.

This clonotype occurred many times. V is TRBV10-2 and J is TRBJ2-2, with D possibly TRBD1 on 5 matching bases. V lost 7 bases and J 5 bases, leaving 11 bases between the germline ends. CDR3 length equals 13 residues. The germline V gene has CDR1 WSHSY and CDR2 SAAADI. This chain's CDR3 is CASKRSGTGELFF. The CDR3 nucleotides read TGCGCCAGCAAGAGGTCAGGGACCGGGGAGCTGTTTTTT.

The chain uses TRBV20-1 and TRBJ1-6; D remains ambiguous. This CDR3 comprises 16 residues. The V gene lost 6 bases and the J gene lost 5 bases, with 20 bases spanning the gap. CDR1 and CDR2 from the germline V gene are DFQATT and SNEGSKA (reference sequence). The CDR3 coding sequence is TGCAGTGCGGCCCCGGGAACCGGCGTTAATAATTCACCCCTCCACTTT. Its translation: CSAAPGTGVNNSPLHF.

The table lists this clonotype with a few counts. The V call is TRBV6-5, the J call TRBJ2-2; 12 bases are shared with TRBD2. CDR1 is MNHEY and CDR2 is SVGAGI in the germline V gene. J lost 5 bases, V lost 9 bases, and 13 bases had no gene match. The CDR3 is 17 residues long. CDR3 DNA sequence: TGTGCCAGTGCACGACTGGGACTAGCGGGCTCGACCGGGGAGCTGTTTTTT. Translated, it gives CASARLGLAGSTGELFF.

This clonotype was counted at least ten times. The chain joins TRBV9 to TRBJ2-5; TRBD2 agrees at 10 bases. Germline CDR1 SGDLS, CDR2 YYNGEE. J gave up 7 bases and V 4 bases, and 10 bases lay outside the gene matches. This CDR3 comprises 15 residues. Here the CDR3 DNA reads TGTGCCAGCAGCCATGAGCGGGAGGGCCGGTGGACCCAGTACTTC. It is translated as CASSHEREGRWTQYF. The full variable domain, in which reference TRBV9 and TRBJ2-5 provide the parts outside the CDR3, is DSGVTQTPKHLITATGQRVTLRCSPRSGDLSVYWYQQSLDQGLQFLIQYYNGEERAKGNILERFSAQQFPDLHSELNLSSLELGDSALYFCASSHEREGRWTQYFGPGTRLLVL.